One sample yielded the 2 T cell receptor beta chains listed below, sequenced in a study of T cell responses to AZD1222 COVID-19 vaccine. TCRdb keeps only in-frame clones here, not all; method: immunoSEQ multiplex PCR. The sample shows about 94,000 clones, 88% of them seen only once. The source material was peripheral blood, sampled on day 0 of AZD1222 vaccination. The receptor set was obtained from an adult in good health.

The rearrangement links TRBV7-6 to TRBJ1-2; no clear D. This CDR3 has 17 amino acids. The V gene lost 5 bases and the J gene lost 1 base, with 20 bases spanning the gap. CDR1 is SGHVS, CDR2 FNYEAQ, per germline. The CDR3 DNA follows: TGTGCCAGCAGCCCTATTGCTACAGATCTTGTTAACTATGGCTACACCTTC. Translating it yields CASSPIATDLVNYGYTF. Full variable domain (remainder filled in from reference TRBV7-6 and TRBJ1-2): GAGVSQSPRYKVTKRGQDVALRCDPISGHVSLYWYRQALGQGPEFLTYFNYEAQQDKSGLPNDRFSAERPEGSISTLTIQRTEQRDSAMYRCASSPIATDLVNYGYTFGSGTRLTVV.

The chain links TRBV4-2 to TRBJ2-7; no clear D gene. CDR3 length equals 13 residues. Germline V gene data show CDR1 as LGHNA and CDR2 as YNFKEQ. V lost 1 base, J lost 7 bases, and 11 bases lay in between. CDR3 amino acids: CASSQVGSGEQYF. CDR3 DNA: TGTGCCAGCAGCCAAGTGGGGTCGGGTGAGCAGTACTTC.